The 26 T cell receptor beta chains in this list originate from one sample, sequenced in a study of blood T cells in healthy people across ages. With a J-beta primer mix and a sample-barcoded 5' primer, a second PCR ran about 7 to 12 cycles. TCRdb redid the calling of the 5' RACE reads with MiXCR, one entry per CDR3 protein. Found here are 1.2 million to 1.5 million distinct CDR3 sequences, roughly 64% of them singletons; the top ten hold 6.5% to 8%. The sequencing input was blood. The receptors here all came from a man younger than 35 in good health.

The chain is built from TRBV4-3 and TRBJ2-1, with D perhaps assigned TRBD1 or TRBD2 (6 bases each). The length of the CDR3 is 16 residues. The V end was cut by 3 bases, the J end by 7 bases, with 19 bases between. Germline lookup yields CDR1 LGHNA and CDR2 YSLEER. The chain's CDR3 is CASSHNPGAGQNEQFF. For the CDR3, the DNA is TGCGCCAGCAGCCACAACCCGGGGGCGGGTCAAAATGAGCAGTTCTTC.

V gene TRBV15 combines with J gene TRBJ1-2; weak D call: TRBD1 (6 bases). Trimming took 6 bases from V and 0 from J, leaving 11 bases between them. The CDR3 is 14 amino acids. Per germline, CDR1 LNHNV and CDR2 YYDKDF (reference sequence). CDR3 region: CATRDRLTNYGYTF. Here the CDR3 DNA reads TGTGCCACCAGGGACAGACTAACTAACTATGGCTACACCTTC.

CDR3 sequence reads: CASRRGGTTEAFF. In DNA form, the CDR3 reads TGTGCCAGCCGGAGGGGGGGGACCACTGAAGCTTTCTTT. The chain employs TRBV25-1 and TRBJ1-1; D is perhaps TRBD1 (6 bases). V was cut by 8 bases and J by 4 bases, with 14 bases left in between. The CDR3 spans 13 residues. Looked up from germline, CDR1 is MGHDK and CDR2 is SYGVNS.

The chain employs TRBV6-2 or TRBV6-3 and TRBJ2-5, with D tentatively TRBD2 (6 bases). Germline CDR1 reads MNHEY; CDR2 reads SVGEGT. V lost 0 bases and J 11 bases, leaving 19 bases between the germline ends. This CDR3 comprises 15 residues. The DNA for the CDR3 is TGTGCCAGCAGTTACTCGGGGGGAGGTCACAATGAGCAGTACTTC. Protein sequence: CASSYSGGGHNEQYF.

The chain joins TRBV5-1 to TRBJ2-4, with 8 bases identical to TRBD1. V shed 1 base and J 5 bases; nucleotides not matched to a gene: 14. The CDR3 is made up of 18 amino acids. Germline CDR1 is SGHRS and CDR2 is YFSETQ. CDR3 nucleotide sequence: TGCGCCAGCAGCTTGATAGGTTCGACAGGGGATGGTGAAAACATTCAGTACTTC. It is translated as CASSLIGSTGDGENIQYF.

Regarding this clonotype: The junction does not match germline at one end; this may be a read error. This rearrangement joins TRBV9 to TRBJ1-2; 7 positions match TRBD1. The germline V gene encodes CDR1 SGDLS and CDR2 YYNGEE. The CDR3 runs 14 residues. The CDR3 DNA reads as TGTGCCAGCAGTGCCCAGGGGGGCGCCCGGGGCTACATCTTC. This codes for CASSAQGGARGYIF. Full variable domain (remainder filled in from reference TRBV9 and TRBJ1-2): DSGVTQTPKHLITATGQRVTLRCSPRSGDLSVYWYQQSLDQGLQFLIQYYNGEERAKGNILERFSAQQFPDLHSELNLSSLELGDSALYFCASSAQGGARGYIFGSGTRLTVV.

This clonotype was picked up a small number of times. The CDR3 protein is CASSLIGQGLGEKLFF. For the CDR3, the DNA is TGTGCCAGCAGCCTCATCGGACAGGGTCTGGGGGAAAAACTGTTTTTT. The chain links TRBV5-4 to TRBJ1-4; 8 nucleotides line up with TRBD1. This CDR3 region has 16 residues. Germline assignment: CDR1 SGHNT and CDR2 YYREEE (reference sequence). The trim removed 4 bases at V and 8 bases at J, leaving 13 bases unmatched.

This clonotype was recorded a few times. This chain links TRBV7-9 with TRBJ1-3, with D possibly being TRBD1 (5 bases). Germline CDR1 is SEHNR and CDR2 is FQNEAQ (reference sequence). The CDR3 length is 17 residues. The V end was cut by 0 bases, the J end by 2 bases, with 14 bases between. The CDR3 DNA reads TGTGCCAGCAGCTTAGCGCCCGGCCAGGGAACTGGAAACACCATATATTTT. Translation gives CASSLAPGQGTGNTIYF.

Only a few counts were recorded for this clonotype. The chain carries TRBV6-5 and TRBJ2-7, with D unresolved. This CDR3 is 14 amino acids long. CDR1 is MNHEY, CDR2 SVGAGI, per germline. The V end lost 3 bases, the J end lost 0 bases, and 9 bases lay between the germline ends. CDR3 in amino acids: CASSYRPSSYEQYF. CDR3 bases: TGTGCCAGCAGTTATCGTCCTAGCTCCTACGAGCAGTACTTC.

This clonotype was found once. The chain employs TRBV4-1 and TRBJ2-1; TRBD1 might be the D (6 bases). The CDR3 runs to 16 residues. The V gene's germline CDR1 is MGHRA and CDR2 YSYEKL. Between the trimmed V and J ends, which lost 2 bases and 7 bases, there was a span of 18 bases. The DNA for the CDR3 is TGCGCCAGCAGCCAAACCTATGACGACAGGTCGAATGAGCAGTTCTTC. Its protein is CASSQTYDDRSNEQFF.

The CDR3 sequence: CASSFRPTRGETQYF. The CDR3 DNA reads as TGCGCCAGCAGCTTCCGACCGACACGAGGGGAGACCCAGTACTTC. The rearrangement uses TRBV5-1 and TRBJ2-5, with D possibly TRBD2 on 5 matching bases. This CDR3 spans 15 amino acids. Germline V lookup: CDR1 SGHRS, CDR2 YFSETQ. V was shortened by 2 bases and J by 5 bases, with 16 bases between the two germline ends.

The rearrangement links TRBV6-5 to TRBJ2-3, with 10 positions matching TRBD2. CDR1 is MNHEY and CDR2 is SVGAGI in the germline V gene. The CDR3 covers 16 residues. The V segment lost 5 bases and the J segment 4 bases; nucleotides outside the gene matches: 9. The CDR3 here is CASSRRIAGGPDTQYF. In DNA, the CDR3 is TGTGCCAGCAGTCGTCGGATAGCGGGGGGACCAGATACGCAGTATTTT.

CDR3 DNA sequence: TGTGCCAGCAGTTCATACTACAGGGGTAGCTATGGCTACACCTTC. Translation gives CASSSYYRGSYGYTF. The chain employs TRBV12-3 or TRBV12-4 and TRBJ1-2, with 7 bases identical to TRBD1. The V gene end was trimmed by 4 bases and the J gene end by 4 bases; junction bases not matched to a gene: 9. This CDR3 region has 15 residues.

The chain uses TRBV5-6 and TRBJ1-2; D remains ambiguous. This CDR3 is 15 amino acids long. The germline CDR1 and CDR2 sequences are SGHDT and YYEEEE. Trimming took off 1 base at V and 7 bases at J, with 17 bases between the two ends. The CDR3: CASSLRSGKVSGYTF. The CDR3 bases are TGTGCCAGCAGCTTGAGATCGGGGAAAGTCTCTGGCTACACCTTC.

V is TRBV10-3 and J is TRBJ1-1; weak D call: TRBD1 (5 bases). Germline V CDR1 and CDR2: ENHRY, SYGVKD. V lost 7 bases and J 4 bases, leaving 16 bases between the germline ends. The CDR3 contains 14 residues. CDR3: CAIIIGPGATEAFF. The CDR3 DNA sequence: TGTGCCATCATTATCGGGCCTGGGGCCACTGAAGCTTTCTTT.

CDR3 nucleotides: TGCAGCGTTGTTGCCGACCAGCCCCAGCATTTT. This codes for CSVVADQPQHF. The chain uses TRBV29-1 and TRBJ1-5; the D is unclear. Germline CDR1 is SQVTM and CDR2 is ANQGSEA. The V and J ends lost 4 bases and 7 bases respectively, with 8 bases between them. This CDR3 spans 11 amino acids. The entire variable domain, with the rest obtained from reference TRBV29-1 and TRBJ1-5, is as follows: SAVISQKPSRDICQRGTSLTIQCQVDSQVTMMFWYRQQPGQSLTLIATANQGSEATYESGFVIDKFPISRPNLTFSTLTVSNMSPEDSSIYLCSVVADQPQHFGDGTRLSIL.

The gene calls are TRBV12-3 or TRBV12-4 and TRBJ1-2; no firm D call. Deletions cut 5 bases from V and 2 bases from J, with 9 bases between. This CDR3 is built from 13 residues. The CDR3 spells CASSAILNYGYTF. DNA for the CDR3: TGTGCCAGCAGTGCAATATTAAACTATGGCTACACCTTC.

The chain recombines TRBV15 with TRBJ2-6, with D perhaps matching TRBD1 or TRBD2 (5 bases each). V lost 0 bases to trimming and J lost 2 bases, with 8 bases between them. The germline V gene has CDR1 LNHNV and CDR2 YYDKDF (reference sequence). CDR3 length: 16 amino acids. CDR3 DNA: TGTGCCACCAGCAGAGATGGGGGTACTGGGGCCAACGTCCTGACTTTC. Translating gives CATSRDGGTGANVLTF.

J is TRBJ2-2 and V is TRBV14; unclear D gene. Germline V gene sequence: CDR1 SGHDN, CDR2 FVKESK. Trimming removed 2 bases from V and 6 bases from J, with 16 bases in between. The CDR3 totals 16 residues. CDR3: CASSQHAGINAGELFF. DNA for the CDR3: TGTGCCAGCAGCCAACATGCCGGCATTAATGCCGGGGAGCTGTTTTTT.

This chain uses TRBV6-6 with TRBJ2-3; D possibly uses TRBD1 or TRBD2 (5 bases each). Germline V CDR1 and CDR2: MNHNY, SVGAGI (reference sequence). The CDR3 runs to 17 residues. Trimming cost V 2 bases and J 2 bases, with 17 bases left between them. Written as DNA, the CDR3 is TGTGCCAGCAGTTACACCCAGGGAGCGTCAGCCACAGATACGCAGTATTTT. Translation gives CASSYTQGASATDTQYF.

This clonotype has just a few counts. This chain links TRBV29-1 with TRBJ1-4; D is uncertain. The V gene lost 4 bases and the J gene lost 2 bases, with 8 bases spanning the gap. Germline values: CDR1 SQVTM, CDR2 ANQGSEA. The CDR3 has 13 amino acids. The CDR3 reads CSVGVDTNEKLFF. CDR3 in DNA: TGCAGCGTTGGCGTGGACACTAATGAAAAACTGTTTTTT.

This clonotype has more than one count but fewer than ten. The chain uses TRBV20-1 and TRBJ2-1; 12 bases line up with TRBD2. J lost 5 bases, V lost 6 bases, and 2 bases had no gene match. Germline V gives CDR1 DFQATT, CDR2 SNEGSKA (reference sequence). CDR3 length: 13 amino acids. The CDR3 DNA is TGCAGTGCCCGGACTAGCGGGGACAATGAGCAGTTCTTC. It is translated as CSARTSGDNEQFF.

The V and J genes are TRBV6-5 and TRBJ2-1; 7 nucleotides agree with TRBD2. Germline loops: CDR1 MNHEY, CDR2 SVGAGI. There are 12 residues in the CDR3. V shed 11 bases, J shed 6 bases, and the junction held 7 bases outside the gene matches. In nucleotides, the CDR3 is TGTGCCTCCCTCAGGGAGGGCAATGAGCAGTTCTTC. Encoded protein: CASLREGNEQFF.

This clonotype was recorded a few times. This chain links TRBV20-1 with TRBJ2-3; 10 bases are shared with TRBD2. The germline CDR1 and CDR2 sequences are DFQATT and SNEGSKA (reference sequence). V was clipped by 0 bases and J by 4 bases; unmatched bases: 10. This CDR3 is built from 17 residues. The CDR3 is CSARDQASGSIPDTQYF. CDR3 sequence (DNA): TGCAGTGCTAGAGATCAGGCTAGCGGGAGTATACCAGATACGCAGTATTTT.

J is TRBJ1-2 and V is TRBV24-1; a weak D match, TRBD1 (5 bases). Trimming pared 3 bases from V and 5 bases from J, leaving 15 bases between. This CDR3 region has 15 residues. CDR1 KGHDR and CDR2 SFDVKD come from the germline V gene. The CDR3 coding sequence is TGTGCCACCAGTGATAACGACAGAAGAGGGTATGGCTACACCTTC. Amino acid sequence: CATSDNDRRGYGYTF.

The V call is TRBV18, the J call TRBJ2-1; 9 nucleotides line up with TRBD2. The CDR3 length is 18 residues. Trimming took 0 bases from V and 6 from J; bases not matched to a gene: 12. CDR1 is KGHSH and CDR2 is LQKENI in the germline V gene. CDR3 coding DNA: TGTGCCAGCTCACCACCGATCAGCGGGGGGCCATATTTCAATGAGCAGTTCTTC. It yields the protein CASSPPISGGPYFNEQFF.